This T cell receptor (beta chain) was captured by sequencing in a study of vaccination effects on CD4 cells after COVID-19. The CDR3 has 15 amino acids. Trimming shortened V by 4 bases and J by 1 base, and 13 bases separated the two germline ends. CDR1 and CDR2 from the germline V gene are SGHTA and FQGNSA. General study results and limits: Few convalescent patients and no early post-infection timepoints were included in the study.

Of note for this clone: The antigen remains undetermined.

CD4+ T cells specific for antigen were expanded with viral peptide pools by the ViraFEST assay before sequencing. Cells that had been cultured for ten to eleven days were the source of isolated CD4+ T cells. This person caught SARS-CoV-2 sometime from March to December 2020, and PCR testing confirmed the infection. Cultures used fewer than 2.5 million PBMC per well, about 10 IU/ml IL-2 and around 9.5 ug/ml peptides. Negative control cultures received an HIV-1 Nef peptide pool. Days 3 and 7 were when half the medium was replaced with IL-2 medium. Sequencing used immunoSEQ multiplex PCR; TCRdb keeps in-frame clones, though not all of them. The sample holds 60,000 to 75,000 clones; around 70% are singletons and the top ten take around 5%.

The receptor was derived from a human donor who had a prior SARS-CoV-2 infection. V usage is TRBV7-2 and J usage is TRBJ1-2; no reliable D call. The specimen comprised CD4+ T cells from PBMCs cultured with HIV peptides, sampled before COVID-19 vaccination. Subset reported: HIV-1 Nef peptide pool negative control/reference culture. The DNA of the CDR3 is TGTGCCAGCAGCTCCCGCCCCGGTGATAACTATGGCTACACCTTC. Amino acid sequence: CASSSRPGDNYGYTF.